Here is one T cell receptor beta chain with its context. Antigen unknown. Primers for the PCR totalled 60 Vbeta and 13 Jbeta. Clones were sequenced by immunoSEQ multiplex PCR, and TCRdb holds only the in-frame ones, with some missing. The sample yields 200,000 to 300,000 clones, approximately 84% seen once. The data are from a study of cytomegalovirus exposure and HLA in healthy donors. Overall study results and limits: The study put under 200 TCR beta chains on its list as cytomegalovirus-associated.

This clonotype was obtained from a woman between 40 and 50 years old in good health and CMV-seropositive. The material sequenced was PBMCs.

CDR3: CATSRPDRANYGYTF. The CDR3 DNA sequence: TGTGCCACCAGCCGACCCGACAGGGCTAACTATGGCTACACCTTC. The V call is TRBV15, the J call TRBJ1-2; 7 nucleotides align to TRBD1. Germline trimming cut 5 bases from V and 0 bases from J; bases unmatched to any gene: 6. Germline V gene lookup returns CDR1 LNHNV and CDR2 YYDKDF (reference sequence). CDR3 length equals 15 residues.